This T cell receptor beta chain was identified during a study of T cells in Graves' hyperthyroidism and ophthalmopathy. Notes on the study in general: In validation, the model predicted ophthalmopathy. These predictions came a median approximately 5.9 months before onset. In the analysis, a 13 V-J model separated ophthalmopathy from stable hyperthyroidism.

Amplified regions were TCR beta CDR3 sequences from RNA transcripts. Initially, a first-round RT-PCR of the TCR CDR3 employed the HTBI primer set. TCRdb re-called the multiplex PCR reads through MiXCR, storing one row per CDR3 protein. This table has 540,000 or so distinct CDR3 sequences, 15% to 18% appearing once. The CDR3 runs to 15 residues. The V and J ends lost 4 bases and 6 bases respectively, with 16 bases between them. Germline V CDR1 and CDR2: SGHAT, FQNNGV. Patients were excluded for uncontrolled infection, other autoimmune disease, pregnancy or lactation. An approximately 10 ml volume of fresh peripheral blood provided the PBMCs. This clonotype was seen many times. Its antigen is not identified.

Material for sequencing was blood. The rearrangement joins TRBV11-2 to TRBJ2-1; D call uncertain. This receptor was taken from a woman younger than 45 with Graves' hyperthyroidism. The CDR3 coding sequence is TGTGCCAGCAGCTCAACAGTACATGTGGGCAATGAGCAGTTCTTC. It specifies CASSSTVHVGNEQFF.